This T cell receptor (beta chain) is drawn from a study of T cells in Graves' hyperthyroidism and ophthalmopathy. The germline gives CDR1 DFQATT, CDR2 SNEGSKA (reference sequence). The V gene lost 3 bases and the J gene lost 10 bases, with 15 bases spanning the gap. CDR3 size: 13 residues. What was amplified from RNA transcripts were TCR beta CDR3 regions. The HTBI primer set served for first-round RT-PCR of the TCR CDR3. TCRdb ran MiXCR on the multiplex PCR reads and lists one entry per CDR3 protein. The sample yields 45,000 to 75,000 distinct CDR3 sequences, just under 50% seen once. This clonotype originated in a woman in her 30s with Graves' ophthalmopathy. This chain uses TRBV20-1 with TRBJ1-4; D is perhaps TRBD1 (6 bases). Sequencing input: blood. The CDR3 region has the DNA TGCAGTGCTAGTTACGAGGGGGTTGGAAAACTGTTTTTT. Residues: CSASYEGVGKLFF.